The clone carrying this T cell receptor (beta chain) was observed a handful of times. Antigen unknown. By definition, stable hyperthyroidism involved no ophthalmopathy within 18 months of follow-up. The authors used Ficoll-Paque density gradient centrifugation to separate PBMCs. The input was roughly 10 ml of fresh peripheral blood. Trimming took off 3 bases at V and 4 bases at J, with 9 bases between the two ends. The CDR3 runs 13 residues. Germline V gene sequence: CDR1 LNHDA, CDR2 SQIVND (reference sequence). This sample is drawn from a study of Graves' ophthalmopathy and Graves' hyperthyroidism. RNA transcripts provided the template for amplifying TCR beta CDR3 regions. Second-round multiplex PCR came after a first-round RT-PCR that employed HTBI primers. In TCRdb, the multiplex PCR reads were re-called with MiXCR into one record per CDR3 protein. The sample yields about 39,000 distinct CDR3 sequences, roughly 50% seen once.

Whole-study findings and limits: The blood repertoire also included most expanded thyroid clonotypes above 0.001 frequency.

Source material: peripheral blood. V is TRBV19 and J is TRBJ1-2; tentatively, D is TRBD1 (5 bases). This receptor was identified in an adult woman with stable Graves' hyperthyroidism. The DNA of the CDR3 is TGTGCCAGTAGTATTGGAGGGGCCTATGGCTACACCTTC. Protein: CASSIGGAYGYTF.